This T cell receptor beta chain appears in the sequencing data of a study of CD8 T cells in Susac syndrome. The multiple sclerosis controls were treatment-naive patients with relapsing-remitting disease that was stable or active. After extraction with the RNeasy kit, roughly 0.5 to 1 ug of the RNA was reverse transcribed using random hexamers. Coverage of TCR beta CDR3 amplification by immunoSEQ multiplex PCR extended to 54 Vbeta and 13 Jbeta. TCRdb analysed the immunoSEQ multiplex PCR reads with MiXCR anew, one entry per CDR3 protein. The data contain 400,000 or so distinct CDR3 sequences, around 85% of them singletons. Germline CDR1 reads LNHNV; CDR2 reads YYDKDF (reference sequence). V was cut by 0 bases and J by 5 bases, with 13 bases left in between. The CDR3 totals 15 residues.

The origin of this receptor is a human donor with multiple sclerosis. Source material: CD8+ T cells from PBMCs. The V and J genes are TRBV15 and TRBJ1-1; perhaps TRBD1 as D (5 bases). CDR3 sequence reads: CATSRDNGGVTEAFF. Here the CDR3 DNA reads TGTGCCACCAGCAGAGATAACGGGGGGGTAACTGAAGCTTTCTTT.